These 30 T cell receptor beta chains were all obtained from the same sample, sequenced in a study of OX40 agonist ivuxolimab in advanced cancers. Produced via immunoSEQ multiplex PCR; TCRdb's table is partial and in-frame only. The sample gives fewer than 65,000 clones, 80% to 95% of which show up once; around 20% is in the top ten. Material: CD4+ or CD8+ T cells sorted from blood, obtained in a trial of the OX40 agonist ivuxolimab. The receptors were sampled from an adult with an advanced solid tumor such as melanoma, head and neck, liver or kidney cancer.

The rearrangement links TRBV27 to TRBJ1-1; TRBD1 aligns across 8 bases. Trimming took 6 bases from V and 6 from J; bases not matched to a gene: 9. The V gene's germline CDR1 is MNHEY and CDR2 SMNVEV (reference sequence). The CDR3 has 14 residues. The CDR3 is CASSWAGGVPEAFF. CDR3 nucleotide sequence: TGTGCCAGCAGCTGGGCAGGGGGCGTCCCTGAAGCTTTCTTT.

The chain links TRBV4-2 to TRBJ2-2; D remains unclear. Trimming removed 1 base at V and 7 bases at J, with 16 bases between. Looked up from germline, CDR1 is LGHNA and CDR2 is YNFKEQ. The CDR3 has 16 residues. The CDR3 DNA follows: TGTGCCAGCAGCCAAGTGCTGGCCGACCTCTACGGGGAGCTGTTTTTT. Encoded protein: CASSQVLADLYGELFF.

This clone was observed a handful of times. The V gene is TRBV6-4, the J gene TRBJ1-4; TRBD1 matches at 9 bases. Trimming took 2 bases from V and 4 from J; bases not matched to a gene: 17. Germline V gene sequence: CDR1 MRHNA, CDR2 SNTAGT. CDR3 length: 20 amino acids. The CDR3 protein is CASSDNRTGVPRGLNEKLFF. The CDR3 nucleotides read TGTGCCAGCAGTGACAATCGGACAGGGGTCCCCCGGGGACTTAATGAAAAACTGTTTTTT.

This clone occurred once. The CDR3 DNA is TGTGCCTGGAGTCCGGACTGGTCCTACGAGCAGTACTTC. As protein: CAWSPDWSYEQYF. V and J are TRBV30 and TRBJ2-7; weak D call: TRBD2 (5 bases). Deletions cut 2 bases from V and 1 base from J, with 9 bases between. Germline-derived CDR1 and CDR2 are GTSNPN and SVGIG (reference sequence). The CDR3 length is 13 residues.

The chain links TRBV28 to TRBJ2-7, with 7 bases that match TRBD1. Germline V gene sequence: CDR1 MDHEN, CDR2 SYDVKM. J was trimmed by 3 bases and V by 4 bases; bases with no gene match: 6. The CDR3 contains 14 residues. The CDR3 sequence: CASSSRTGLYEQYF. For the CDR3, the DNA is TGTGCCAGCAGTTCCCGGACAGGACTCTACGAGCAGTACTTC.

This clone was observed a single time. The chain uses TRBV27 and TRBJ2-3; the match to TRBD2 covers 8 bases. After removal of 6 bases from V and 2 bases from J, the junction contained 10 bases not matched to a gene. Germline V gene sequence: CDR1 MNHEY, CDR2 SMNVEV (reference sequence). There are 16 residues in the CDR3. CDR3 coding DNA: TGTGCCAGCAGCCCATTGGGGCGGGGGGACACAGATACGCAGTATTTT. Its protein product is CASSPLGRGDTDTQYF.

V and J are TRBV4-1 and TRBJ1-1; D ambiguous. The CDR3 covers 12 residues. Germline V gene data show CDR1 as MGHRA and CDR2 as YSYEKL. Between the trimmed V and J ends, which lost 3 bases and 4 bases, there was a span of 6 bases. The CDR3 bases are TGCGCCAGCAGCCATGTGGGCACTGAAGCTTTCTTT. Translating it yields CASSHVGTEAFF.

The chain is built from TRBV7-2 and TRBJ2-1, with 9 bases that match TRBD1. Germline V CDR1 and CDR2: SGHTA, FQGNSA. Trimming at V came to 3 bases and at J to 6 bases, leaving 9 bases not matched to a gene. This CDR3 comprises 16 residues. The CDR3 DNA is TGTGCCAGCAGCTTGGGGCCGGGACAGGGTTTCAATGAGCAGTTCTTC. Translating gives CASSLGPGQGFNEQFF.

The CDR3 DNA follows: TGTGCCAGCAACCCGGGCCCAAACTTACTAGCGGGCCCCAATGAGCAGTTCTTC. Protein sequence: CASNPGPNLLAGPNEQFF. V usage is TRBV27 and J usage is TRBJ2-1; 9 bases agree with TRBD2. This CDR3 spans 18 amino acids. The junction had 19 bases not matched to a gene; V was cut back by 7 bases and J by 6 bases. The germline gives CDR1 MNHEY, CDR2 SMNVEV (reference sequence).

V usage is TRBV29-1 and J usage is TRBJ2-1, with 7 bases fitting TRBD1. Trimming took 4 bases from V and 5 from J; bases not matched to a gene: 8. CDR1 is SQVTM, CDR2 ANQGSEA, per germline. The CDR3 is 14 amino acids. CDR3 DNA sequence: TGCAGCGTTGTAGGCACAGGGGATAACAATGAGCAGTTCTTC. This translates into CSVVGTGDNNEQFF.

The V gene is TRBV19, the J gene TRBJ1-5; tentative D call: TRBD1 (5 bases). The CDR3 spans 13 residues. Trimming took 2 bases from V and 5 from J, leaving 7 bases between them. CDR1 and CDR2 from the germline V gene are LNHDA and SQIVND (reference sequence). The CDR3 region is CASSIKGYQPQHF. In DNA, the CDR3 is TGTGCCAGTAGTATAAAGGGGTATCAGCCCCAGCATTTT. Full variable domain (remainder filled in from reference TRBV19 and TRBJ1-5): DGGITQSPKYLFRKEGQNVTLSCEQNLNHDAMYWYRQDPGQGLRLIYYSQIVNDFQKGDIAEGYSVSREKKESFPLTVTSAQKNPTAFYLCASSIKGYQPQHFGDGTRLSIL.

V and J are TRBV7-9 and TRBJ2-7; D might be TRBD2 (6 bases). V was pared by 5 bases and J by 4 bases, with 18 bases between. CDR1 and CDR2 from the germline V gene are SEHNR and FQNEAQ (reference sequence). The CDR3 has 15 residues. The CDR3, as DNA: TGTGCCAGCAGCCGAACCCGGGACTCTTTGTACGAGCAGTACTTC. It translates to CASSRTRDSLYEQYF. Together with reference TRBV7-9 and TRBJ2-7, the CDR3 gives the full variable domain: DTGVSQNPRHKITKRGQNVTFRCDPISEHNRLYWYRQTLGQGPEFLTYFQNEAQLEKSRLLSDRFSAERPKGSFSTLEIQRTEQGDSAMYLCASSRTRDSLYEQYFGPGTRLTVT.

Turning to this clone: Relative to the germline gene, one junction end is altered; a read error may explain this. The V and J genes are TRBV27 and TRBJ2-7; D call uncertain. The CDR3 totals 11 residues. Germline V gives CDR1 MNHEY, CDR2 SMNVEV (reference sequence). The CDR3 bases are TGTGCCAGCAGTTACTCCGACGAGCAGTACTTC. This sequence encodes CASSYSDEQYF.

This chain links TRBV13 with TRBJ1-2, with D unclear. The V and J ends lost 5 bases and 5 bases respectively, with 9 bases between them. CDR1 and CDR2 from the germline V gene are PRHDT and FYEKMQ (reference sequence). The CDR3 contains 12 residues. CDR3 amino acids: CASSPGGYGYTF. CDR3 nucleotides: TGTGCCAGCAGCCCGGGTGGGTATGGCTACACCTTC. The variable domain in full, with the rest retrieved from reference TRBV13 and TRBJ1-2, is AAGVIQSPRHLIKEKRETATLKCYPIPRHDTVYWYQQGPGQDPQFLISFYEKMQSDKGSIPDRFSAQQFSDYHSELNMSSLELGDSALYFCASSPGGYGYTFGSGTRLTVV.

The chain couples TRBV6-1 to TRBJ1-3; D remains ambiguous. The CDR3 loop spans 17 amino acids. Trimming removed 1 base at V and 0 bases at J, with 13 bases between. The germline V gene encodes CDR1 MNHNS and CDR2 SASEGT. The chain's CDR3 is CASSEDWAVSSGNTIYF. The CDR3 DNA is TGTGCCAGCAGTGAAGATTGGGCGGTGAGCTCTGGAAACACCATATATTTT.

This chain links TRBV7-6 with TRBJ1-1, with a tentative D call TRBD1 (5 bases). Germline V gene sequence: CDR1 SGHVS, CDR2 FNYEAQ. The V end lost 5 bases, the J end lost 1 base, and 11 bases lay between the germline ends. The CDR3 runs 14 residues. The CDR3, as DNA: TGTGCCAGCAGCCCAGTAACAGGGAACACTGAAGCTTTCTTT. Encoded protein: CASSPVTGNTEAFF.

The chain couples TRBV5-1 to TRBJ1-4; D is uncertain. The CDR3 sequence is 15 residues long. Germline loops: CDR1 SGHRS, CDR2 YFSETQ. V was shortened by 1 base and J by 6 bases, with 13 bases between the two germline ends. In DNA form, the CDR3 reads TGCGCCAGCAGCTTGTTTGTCGGGTCAGATGAAAAACTGTTTTTT. Translated, it gives CASSLFVGSDEKLFF. Together with reference TRBV5-1 and TRBJ1-4, the CDR3 gives the full variable domain: KAGVTQTPRYLIKTRGQQVTLSCSPISGHRSVSWYQQTPGQGLQFLFEYFSETQRNKGNFPGRFSGRQFSNSRSEMNVSTLELGDSALYLCASSLFVGSDEKLFFGSGTQLSVL.

This chain joins TRBV28 and TRBJ2-1; 7 bases fit TRBD1. The CDR3 is 14 amino acids. From germline, CDR1 is MDHEN and CDR2 SYDVKM. V was clipped by 2 bases and J by 8 bases; unmatched bases: 6. CDR3 amino acids: CASSLQGVGHEQFF. CDR3 coding DNA: TGTGCCAGCAGTTTACAGGGGGTTGGGCATGAGCAGTTCTTC.

The chain is built from TRBV2 and TRBJ1-1, with a weak D call TRBD1 (5 bases). CDR1 and CDR2 (germline): SNHLY, FYNNEI. This CDR3 is 13 amino acids long. Trimming took 6 bases from V and 0 from J, leaving 8 bases between them. CDR3 in amino acids: CASSPGLNTEAFF. For the CDR3, the DNA is TGTGCCAGCAGCCCAGGGTTGAACACTGAAGCTTTCTTT.

This clone was seen once. The V gene is TRBV29-1, the J gene TRBJ2-1; 7 bases match TRBD1. V lost 5 bases and J lost 6; bases outside the gene matches: 7. The CDR3 length is 13 residues. Germline CDR1 SQVTM, CDR2 ANQGSEA. CDR3 sequence reads: CSVRQGVTNEQFF. CDR3 DNA sequence: TGCAGCGTTAGACAGGGAGTTACCAATGAGCAGTTCTTC.

The CDR3 DNA is TGTGCCAGCAGCCAAGCTACGAACAGCAATGAAAAACTGTTTTTT. Translating it yields CASSQATNSNEKLFF. This rearrangement joins TRBV4-2 to TRBJ1-4; D is unclear. The CDR3 is made up of 15 amino acids. V was shortened by 1 base and J by 5 bases, with 11 bases between the two germline ends. From germline, CDR1 is LGHNA and CDR2 YNFKEQ.

By proportion, this clone is medium-sized. V usage is TRBV11-2 and J usage is TRBJ1-1, with unresolved D. V was trimmed by 6 bases and J by 5 bases, leaving 10 bases between them. Per the germline V gene, CDR1 is SGHAT and CDR2 is FQNNGV. CDR3 length: 12 residues. CDR3 coding DNA: TGTGCCAGCAGACTTATGGGAACTGAAGCTTTCTTT. Amino acids: CASRLMGTEAFF. The variable domain in full, with the rest retrieved from reference TRBV11-2 and TRBJ1-1, is EAGVAQSPRYKIIEKRQSVAFWCNPISGHATLYWYQQILGQGPKLLIQFQNNGVVDDSQLPKDRFSAERLKGVDSTLKIQPAKLEDSAVYLCASRLMGTEAFFGQGTRLTVV.

The gene calls are TRBV19 and TRBJ2-5; TRBD2 might be the D (7 bases). There are 15 residues in the CDR3. The germline CDR1 and CDR2 sequences are LNHDA and SQIVND (reference sequence). Trimming took off 4 bases at V and 5 bases at J, with 17 bases between the two ends. The CDR3 loop is CASSTLAGAGETQYF. The CDR3 DNA reads as TGTGCCAGTAGTACCCTCGCGGGGGCGGGGGAGACCCAGTACTTC.

V and J are TRBV9 and TRBJ2-3, with D perhaps being TRBD1 or TRBD2 (5 bases each). The germline V gene encodes CDR1 SGDLS and CDR2 YYNGEE. The CDR3 runs to 15 residues. Trimming pared 4 bases from V and 6 bases from J, leaving 18 bases between. This CDR3 reads CASSPWGTPADTQYF. CDR3 coding DNA: TGTGCCAGCAGCCCTTGGGGGACCCCGGCGGATACGCAGTATTTT.

V and J are TRBV29-1 and TRBJ2-3; no reliable D call. The germline V gene has CDR1 SQVTM and CDR2 ANQGSEA. Trimming took off 7 bases at V and 4 bases at J, with 9 bases between the two ends. CDR3 size: 11 residues. The chain's CDR3 is CSAMSPDTQYF. The CDR3 DNA sequence: TGCAGCGCAATGAGCCCAGATACGCAGTATTTT.

This sequence joins TRBV19 and TRBJ1-2; no definite D call. V lost 10 bases and J lost 5, with 8 bases in between. Germline V gene sequence: CDR1 LNHDA, CDR2 SQIVND (reference sequence). The CDR3 totals 10 residues. The CDR3 DNA sequence: TGTGCCACCGCGTCTTATGGCTACACCTTC. Protein product: CATASYGYTF.

This chain uses TRBV11-2 with TRBJ2-7; 10 positions match TRBD1. The CDR3 spans 15 residues. V lost 3 bases to trimming and J lost 2 bases; unmatched junction nucleotides: 4. The germline gives CDR1 SGHAT, CDR2 FQNNGV. CDR3 loop: CASSFGTGETYEQYF. CDR3 coding DNA: TGTGCCAGCAGCTTCGGGACAGGGGAGACCTACGAGCAGTACTTC.

The DNA for the CDR3 is TGCAGCGCGTCAGGGGGAGGAAACACCATATATTTT. Protein product: CSASGGGNTIYF. V usage is TRBV29-1 and J usage is TRBJ1-3, with TRBD1 identical over 7 bases. This CDR3 has 12 amino acids. J gave up 4 bases and V 7 bases, and 4 bases lay outside the gene matches. CDR1 and CDR2 from the germline V gene are SQVTM and ANQGSEA.

This chain connects TRBV5-5 to TRBJ1-1; 8 bases line up with TRBD1. Germline trimming cut 3 bases from V and 0 bases from J; bases unmatched to any gene: 1. The CDR3 runs 14 residues. Germline loops: CDR1 SGHKS, CDR2 YYEKEE (reference sequence). The CDR3 spells CASSSDRVNTEAFF. The CDR3 DNA reads TGTGCCAGCAGCTCGGACAGGGTGAACACTGAAGCTTTCTTT.

The chain combines TRBV6-5 with TRBJ2-3; D gene uncertain. Trimming took 2 bases from V and 5 from J, leaving 8 bases between them. CDR1 and CDR2 (germline): MNHEY, SVGAGI. The CDR3 loop spans 13 amino acids. This CDR3 is CASSYNPGDTQYF. The CDR3 DNA is TGTGCCAGCAGTTACAATCCCGGAGATACGCAGTATTTT.